This T cell receptor beta chain was documented in a study of T cell changes during pregnancy in multiple sclerosis. Clones were read by immunoSEQ multiplex PCR, and TCRdb kept only the in-frame ones, dropping some. The data show under 50,000 clones, 90% seen once. The sequence was obtained from a female donor in good health, enrolled as a control in a pregnancy study. The sample consisted of CD4+ T cells from peripheral blood mononuclear cells, taken in the first trimester of pregnancy.

The CDR3 nucleotides are TGTGCCAGCAGCTTCTCCGGGTCCCGAGGCAATCAGCCCCAGCATTTT. Its protein product is CASSFSGSRGNQPQHF. The V call is TRBV7-9, the J call TRBJ1-5; D is unclear. V lost 3 bases and J lost 2, with 14 bases in between. Germline V gene data show CDR1 as SEHNR and CDR2 as FQNEAQ (reference sequence). This CDR3 region has 16 residues.